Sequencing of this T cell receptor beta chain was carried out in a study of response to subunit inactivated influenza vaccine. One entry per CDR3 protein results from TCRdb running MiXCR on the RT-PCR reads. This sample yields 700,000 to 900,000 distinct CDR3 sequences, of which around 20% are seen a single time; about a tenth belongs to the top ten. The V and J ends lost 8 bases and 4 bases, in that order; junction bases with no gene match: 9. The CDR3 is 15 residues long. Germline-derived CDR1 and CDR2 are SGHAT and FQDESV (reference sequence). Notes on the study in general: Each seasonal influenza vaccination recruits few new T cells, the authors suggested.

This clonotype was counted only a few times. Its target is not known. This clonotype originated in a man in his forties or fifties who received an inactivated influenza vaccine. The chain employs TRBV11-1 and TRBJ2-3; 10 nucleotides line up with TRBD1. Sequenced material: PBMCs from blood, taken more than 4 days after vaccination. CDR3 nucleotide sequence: TGTGCCAGCTACGACCGGGACAGGGGAGCAGATACGCAGTATTTT. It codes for CASYDRDRGADTQYF.